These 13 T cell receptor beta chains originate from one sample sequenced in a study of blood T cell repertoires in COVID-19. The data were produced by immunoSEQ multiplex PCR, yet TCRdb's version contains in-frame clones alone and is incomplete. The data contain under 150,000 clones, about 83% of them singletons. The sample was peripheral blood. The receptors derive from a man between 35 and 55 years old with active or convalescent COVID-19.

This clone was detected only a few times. The CDR3 loop reads CASSLGVTGLPDTQYF. CDR3 bases: TGCGCCAGCAGCTTGGGGGTGACAGGGTTGCCAGATACGCAGTATTTT. The V call is TRBV5-1, the J call TRBJ2-3; 7 bases fit TRBD1. The germline gives CDR1 SGHRS, CDR2 YFSETQ. The CDR3 runs to 16 residues. Trimming removed 0 bases from V and 4 bases from J; junction bases left unmatched: 8.

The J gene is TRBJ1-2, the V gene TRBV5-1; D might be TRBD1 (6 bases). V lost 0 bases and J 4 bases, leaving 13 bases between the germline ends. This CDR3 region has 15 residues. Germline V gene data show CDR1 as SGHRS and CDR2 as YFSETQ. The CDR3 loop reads CASSLAGEGVYGYTF. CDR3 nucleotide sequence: TGCGCCAGCAGCTTGGCTGGGGAGGGGGTCTATGGCTACACCTTC. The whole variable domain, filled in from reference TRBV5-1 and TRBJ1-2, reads KAGVTQTPRYLIKTRGQQVTLSCSPISGHRSVSWYQQTPGQGLQFLFEYFSETQRNKGNFPGRFSGRQFSNSRSEMNVSTLELGDSALYLCASSLAGEGVYGYTFGSGTRLTVV.

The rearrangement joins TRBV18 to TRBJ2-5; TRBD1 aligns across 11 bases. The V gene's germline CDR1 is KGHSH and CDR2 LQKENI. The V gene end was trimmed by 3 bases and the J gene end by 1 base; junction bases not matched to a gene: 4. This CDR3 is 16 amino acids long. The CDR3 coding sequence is TGTGCCAGCTCACCTTGGACAGGGGGCATCCAAGAGACCCAGTACTTC. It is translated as CASSPWTGGIQETQYF.

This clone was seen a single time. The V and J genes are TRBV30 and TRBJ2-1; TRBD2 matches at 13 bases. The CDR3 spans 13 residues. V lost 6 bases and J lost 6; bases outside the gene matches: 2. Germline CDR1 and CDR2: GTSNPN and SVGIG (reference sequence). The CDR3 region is CACRLAGGNEQFF. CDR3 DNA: TGTGCCTGCAGACTAGCGGGGGGCAATGAGCAGTTCTTC.

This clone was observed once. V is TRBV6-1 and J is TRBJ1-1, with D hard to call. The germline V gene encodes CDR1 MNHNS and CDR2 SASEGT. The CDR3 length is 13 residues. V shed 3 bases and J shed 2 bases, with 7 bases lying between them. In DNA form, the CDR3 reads TGTGCCAGCAGTGATAGGAGTAACACTGAAGCTTTCTTT. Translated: CASSDRSNTEAFF.

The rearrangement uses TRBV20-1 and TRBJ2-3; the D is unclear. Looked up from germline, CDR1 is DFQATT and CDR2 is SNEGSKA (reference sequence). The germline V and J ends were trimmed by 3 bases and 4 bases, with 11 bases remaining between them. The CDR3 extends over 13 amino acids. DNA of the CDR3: TGCAGTGCTAGTGTATCGGTTGCAGATACGCAGTATTTT. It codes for CSASVSVADTQYF.

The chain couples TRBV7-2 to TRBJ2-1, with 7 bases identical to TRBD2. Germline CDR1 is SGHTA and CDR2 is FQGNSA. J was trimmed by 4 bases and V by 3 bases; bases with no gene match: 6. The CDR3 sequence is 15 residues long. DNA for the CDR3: TGTGCCAGCAGCTTTTCGGGGACTAAATACAATGAGCAGTTCTTC. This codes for CASSFSGTKYNEQFF.

CDR3 bases: TGTGCCAGCGGCCGGACTAGCGGGGGGGCTTCTGATACGCAGTATTTT. It specifies CASGRTSGGASDTQYF. V is TRBV3-1 (or the pseudogene TRBV3-2) and J is TRBJ2-3; the match to TRBD2 covers 15 bases. V shed 8 bases, J shed 6 bases, and the junction held 9 bases outside the gene matches. This CDR3 has 16 amino acids. Germline CDR1 is LGHDT and CDR2 is YNNKEL (reference sequence).

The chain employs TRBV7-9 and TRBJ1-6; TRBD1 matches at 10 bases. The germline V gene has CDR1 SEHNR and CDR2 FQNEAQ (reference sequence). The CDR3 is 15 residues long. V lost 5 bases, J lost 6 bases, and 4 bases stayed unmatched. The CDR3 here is CASSLGTGVNSPLHF. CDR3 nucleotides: TGTGCCAGCAGCCTGGGGACAGGGGTTAATTCACCCCTCCACTTT.

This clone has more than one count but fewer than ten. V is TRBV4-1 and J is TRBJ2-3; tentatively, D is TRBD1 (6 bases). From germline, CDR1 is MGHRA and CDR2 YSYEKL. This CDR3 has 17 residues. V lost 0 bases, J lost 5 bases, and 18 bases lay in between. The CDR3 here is CASSQEFLQGPLDTQYF. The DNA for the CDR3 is TGCGCCAGCAGCCAAGAGTTTTTGCAGGGGCCTCTAGATACGCAGTATTTT.

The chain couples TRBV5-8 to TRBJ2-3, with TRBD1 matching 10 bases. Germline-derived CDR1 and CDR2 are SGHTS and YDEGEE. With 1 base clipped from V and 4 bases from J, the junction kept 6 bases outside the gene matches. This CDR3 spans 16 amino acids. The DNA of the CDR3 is TGTGCCAGCAGCTTGAATTGGGACAGGGGAGCAGATACGCAGTATTTT. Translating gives CASSLNWDRGADTQYF. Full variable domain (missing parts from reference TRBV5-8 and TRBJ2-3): EAGVTQSPTHLIKTRGQQATLRCSPISGHTSVYWYQQALGLGLQFLLWYDEGEERNRGNFPPRFSGRQFPNYSSELNVNALELEDSALYLCASSLNWDRGADTQYFGPGTRLTVL.

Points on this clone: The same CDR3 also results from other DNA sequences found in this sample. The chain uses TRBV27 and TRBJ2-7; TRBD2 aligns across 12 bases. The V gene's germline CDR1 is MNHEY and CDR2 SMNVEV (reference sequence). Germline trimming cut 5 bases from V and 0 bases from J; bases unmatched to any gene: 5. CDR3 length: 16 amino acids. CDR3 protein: CASSLTSGGSSYEQYF. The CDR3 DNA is TGTGCCAGCAGTCTGACTAGCGGGGGTTCCTCCTACGAGCAGTACTTC.

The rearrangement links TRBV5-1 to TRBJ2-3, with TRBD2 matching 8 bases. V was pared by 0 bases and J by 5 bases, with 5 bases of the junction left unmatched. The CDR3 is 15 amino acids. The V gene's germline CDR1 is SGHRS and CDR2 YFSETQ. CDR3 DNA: TGCGCCAGCAGCTTGGTGGTCGGGGGGGAAGATACGCAGTATTTT. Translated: CASSLVVGGEDTQYF.